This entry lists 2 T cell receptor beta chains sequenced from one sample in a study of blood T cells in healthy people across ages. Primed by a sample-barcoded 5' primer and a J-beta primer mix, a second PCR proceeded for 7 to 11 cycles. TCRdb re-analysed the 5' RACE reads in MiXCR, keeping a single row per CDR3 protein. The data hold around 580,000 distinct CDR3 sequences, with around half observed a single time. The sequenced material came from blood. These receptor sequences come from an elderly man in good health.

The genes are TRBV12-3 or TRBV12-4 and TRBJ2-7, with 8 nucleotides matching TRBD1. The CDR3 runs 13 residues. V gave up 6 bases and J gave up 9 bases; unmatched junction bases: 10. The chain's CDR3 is CASSQTGGVGQYF. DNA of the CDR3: TGTGCCAGCAGCCAAACAGGGGGTGTTGGGCAGTACTTC.

CDR3 nucleotide sequence: TGTGCCAGCACCGACAGGTTTCATGAGAACGGCTACACCTTC. Translation gives CASTDRFHENGYTF. This chain connects TRBV3-1 to TRBJ1-2; D may be TRBD1 (6 bases). Trimming removed 7 bases at V and 8 bases at J, with 20 bases between. Looked up from germline, CDR1 is LGHDT and CDR2 is YNNKEL (reference sequence). This CDR3 has 14 amino acids.